This entry lists 17 T cell receptor beta chains sequenced from one sample in a study of shared clonotypes between healthy human individuals. The protocol was immunoSEQ multiplex PCR, while the TCRdb copy is restricted to in-frame clones and leaves out a portion. This sample yields hundreds of thousands of clones, of which roughly 73% are seen a single time; around 1.8% belongs to the top ten. Sequencing was performed on memory CD4+ T cells sorted from blood. Subset defined: CD45RA-negative fraction. All receptors derive from a woman under 40 in good health.

The rearrangement uses TRBV27 and TRBJ2-2, with 7 bases identical to TRBD2. The trim removed 5 bases at V and 0 bases at J, leaving 3 bases unmatched. The CDR3 extends over 15 amino acids. Germline CDR1 is MNHEY and CDR2 is SMNVEV (reference sequence). In DNA form, the CDR3 reads TGTGCCAGCAGTAGCGGGGCTTCGAACACCGGGGAGCTGTTTTTT. Translated, it gives CASSSGASNTGELFF.

The CDR3 DNA reads as TGTGCCAGCAGCTTAGTTCCCTCGGGAGGTGGGGAGACCCAGTACTTC. Encoded protein: CASSLVPSGGGETQYF. This rearrangement joins TRBV7-6 to TRBJ2-5; 7 bases line up with TRBD2. With V trimmed by 1 base and J by 5 bases, 10 bases remained unmatched. CDR1 is SGHVS and CDR2 is FNYEAQ in the germline V gene. CDR3 size: 16 residues.

In the case of this clone: Different DNA sequences within this sample yield the same CDR3. This rearrangement joins TRBV28 to TRBJ2-6; D ambiguous. The CDR3 extends over 11 amino acids. Germline-derived CDR1 and CDR2 are MDHEN and SYDVKM. V gave up 11 bases and J gave up 4 bases, with 6 bases separating them. CDR3 residues: CASSGANVLTF. For the CDR3, the DNA is TGTGCCTCATCCGGGGCCAACGTCCTGACTTTC.

This clone was seen just once. The V call is TRBV18, the J call TRBJ1-1; 10 bases fit TRBD1. J lost 3 bases, V lost 3 bases, and 1 base had no gene match. The CDR3 consists of 14 residues. Per germline, CDR1 KGHSH and CDR2 LQKENI. This CDR3 reads CASSPTGGYTEAFF. The DNA of the CDR3 is TGTGCCAGCTCACCGACAGGGGGCTACACTGAAGCTTTCTTT.

Worth noting for this clone: Distinct nucleotide sequences in the sample also encode this CDR3. This chain connects TRBV28 to TRBJ1-2, with D possibly TRBD1 on 5 matching bases. V gave up 1 base and J gave up 5 bases, with 11 bases separating them. The CDR3 has 14 amino acids. Looked up from germline, CDR1 is MDHEN and CDR2 is SYDVKM. CDR3 nucleotides: TGTGCCAGCAGTTTATTCGGGACGGAATATGGCTACACCTTC. Its translation: CASSLFGTEYGYTF.

The rearrangement uses TRBV28 and TRBJ2-5, with 10 bases that match TRBD1. The germline gives CDR1 MDHEN, CDR2 SYDVKM. With V trimmed by 5 bases and J by 5 bases, 5 bases remained unmatched. CDR3 length: 14 amino acids. CDR3 loop: CASSGGTGEETQYF. Here the CDR3 DNA reads TGTGCCAGCAGTGGGGGGACAGGGGAGGAGACCCAGTACTTC.

J is TRBJ2-1 and V is TRBV10-2; D is uncertain. Trimming pared 0 bases from V and 1 base from J, leaving 4 bases between. Per germline, CDR1 WSHSY and CDR2 SAAADI. The CDR3 consists of 14 residues. The CDR3 is CASSESASYNEQFF. In DNA, the CDR3 is TGCGCCAGCAGTGAGTCAGCTTCCTACAATGAGCAGTTCTTC.

This chain uses TRBV5-1 with TRBJ1-2, with TRBD1 matching 8 bases. CDR1 and CDR2 (germline): SGHRS, YFSETQ. Unmatched junction bases numbered 7, after V lost 2 bases and J lost 1 base. This CDR3 is 16 amino acids long. In DNA form, the CDR3 reads TGCGCCAGCAGCTTTACCGGACAGGGCCTTAACTATGGCTACACCTTC. This sequence encodes CASSFTGQGLNYGYTF.

The V and J genes are TRBV19 and TRBJ1-4; a possible D gene is TRBD1 (6 bases). CDR3 length: 14 residues. Per germline, CDR1 LNHDA and CDR2 SQIVND (reference sequence). V gave up 6 bases and J gave up 10 bases, with 18 bases separating them. The CDR3 DNA reads TGTGCCAGTAGCCTCACAGGGACGGGGGTAAAACTGTTTTTT. It codes for CASSLTGTGVKLFF.

This clone occurred a few times. V usage is TRBV6-1 and J usage is TRBJ1-1; D unresolved. Germline V gene data show CDR1 as MNHNS and CDR2 as SASEGT. V was shortened by 6 bases and J by 1 base, with 12 bases between the two germline ends. The CDR3 spans 14 residues. CDR3 residues: CASRGRIGNTEAFF. The CDR3 DNA reads TGTGCCAGCAGGGGCCGAATTGGGAACACTGAAGCTTTCTTT.

This CDR3 reads CASSTPHRQRTEAFF. CDR3 sequence (DNA): TGTGCCAGTAGTACTCCCCACCGCCAGCGCACTGAAGCTTTCTTT. The chain couples TRBV19 to TRBJ1-1; D unclear. CDR1 is LNHDA and CDR2 is SQIVND in the germline V gene (reference sequence). The V end lost 4 bases, the J end lost 4 bases, and 16 bases lay between the germline ends. The CDR3 covers 15 residues. Supplemented by reference TRBV19 and TRBJ1-1, the full variable domain reads DGGITQSPKYLFRKEGQNVTLSCEQNLNHDAMYWYRQDPGQGLRLIYYSQIVNDFQKGDIAEGYSVSREKKESFPLTVTSAQKNPTAFYLCASSTPHRQRTEAFFGQGTRLTVV.

For the CDR3, the DNA is TGTGCCAGCAGCTCCCAAACCCGGCACACCTTC. Its protein product is CASSSQTRHTF. This rearrangement joins TRBV11-1 to TRBJ1-2; no clear D gene. CDR3 size: 11 residues. Trimming pared 4 bases from V and 12 bases from J, leaving 12 bases between. Germline values: CDR1 SGHAT, CDR2 FQDESV (reference sequence).

The CDR3 is CASRAAGITDTQYF. The CDR3 DNA reads as TGTGCCAGCAGGGCTGCGGGTATCACAGATACGCAGTATTTT. J is TRBJ2-3 and V is TRBV28, with a tentative D call TRBD2 (5 bases). This CDR3 is 14 amino acids long. Per the germline V gene, CDR1 is MDHEN and CDR2 is SYDVKM. V lost 6 bases and J 2 bases, leaving 12 bases between the germline ends. The full variable domain, in which reference TRBV28 and TRBJ2-3 provide the parts outside the CDR3, is DVKVTQSSRYLVKRTGEKVFLECVQDMDHENMFWYRQDPGLGLRLIYFSYDVKMKEKGDIPEGYSVSREKKERFSLILESASTNQTSMYLCASRAAGITDTQYFGPGTRLTVL.

The chain couples TRBV2 to TRBJ2-5; TRBD1 matches at 9 bases. CDR3 length equals 14 residues. J lost 10 bases, V lost 4 bases, and 10 bases had no gene match. Germline V CDR1 and CDR2: SNHLY, FYNNEI. CDR3 in DNA: TGTGCCAGCAGTGGGACAGGGGTTGGGACAGACCAGTACTTC. It is translated as CASSGTGVGTDQYF.

The CDR3 loop reads CASRGLVGNEQFF. The CDR3 bases are TGCGCCAGCAGAGGACTAGTAGGCAATGAGCAGTTCTTC. The V and J genes are TRBV5-1 and TRBJ2-1, with 7 bases aligning to TRBD2. V trimming: 5 bases; J trimming: 6 bases; junction bases outside the gene matches: 5. The CDR3 has 13 residues. Looked up from germline, CDR1 is SGHRS and CDR2 is YFSETQ. The variable domain in full, with the rest retrieved from reference TRBV5-1 and TRBJ2-1, is KAGVTQTPRYLIKTRGQQVTLSCSPISGHRSVSWYQQTPGQGLQFLFEYFSETQRNKGNFPGRFSGRQFSNSRSEMNVSTLELGDSALYLCASRGLVGNEQFFGPGTRLTVL.

The chain employs TRBV5-4 and TRBJ1-2; D is perhaps TRBD1 (5 bases). V was trimmed by 2 bases and J by 6 bases, leaving 11 bases between them. The CDR3 totals 13 residues. Germline CDR1 reads SGHNT; CDR2 reads YYREEE (reference sequence). CDR3 in DNA: TGTGCCAGCAGCTTCAGGGCGTCTAATGGCTACACCTTC. Protein: CASSFRASNGYTF.

CDR3 sequence: CASSDWQGEEGYTF. In DNA form, the CDR3 reads TGCGCCAGCAGTGATTGGCAGGGGGAAGAGGGCTACACCTTC. V usage is TRBV10-2 and J usage is TRBJ1-2, with TRBD1 matching 7 bases. V gave up 3 bases and J gave up 8 bases; unmatched junction bases: 9. The germline gives CDR1 WSHSY, CDR2 SAAADI. The CDR3 totals 14 residues.